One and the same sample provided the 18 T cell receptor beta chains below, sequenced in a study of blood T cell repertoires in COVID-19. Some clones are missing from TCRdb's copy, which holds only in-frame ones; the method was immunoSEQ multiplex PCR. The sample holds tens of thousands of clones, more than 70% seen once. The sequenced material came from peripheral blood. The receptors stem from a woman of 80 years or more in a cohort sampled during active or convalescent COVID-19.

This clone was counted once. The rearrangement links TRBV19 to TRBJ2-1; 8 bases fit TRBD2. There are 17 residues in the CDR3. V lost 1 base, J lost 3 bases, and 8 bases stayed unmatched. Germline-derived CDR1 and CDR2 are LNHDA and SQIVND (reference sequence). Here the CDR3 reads CASSIVGLAGIYNEQFF. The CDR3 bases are TGTGCCAGTAGTATAGTGGGTCTAGCGGGTATCTACAATGAGCAGTTCTTC.

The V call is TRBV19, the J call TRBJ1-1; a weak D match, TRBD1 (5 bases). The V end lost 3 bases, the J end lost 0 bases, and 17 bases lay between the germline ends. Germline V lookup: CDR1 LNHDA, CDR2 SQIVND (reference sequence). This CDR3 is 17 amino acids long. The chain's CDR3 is CASSIRGAINMNTEAFF. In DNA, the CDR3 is TGTGCCAGTAGTATTAGGGGTGCTATTAACATGAACACTGAAGCTTTCTTT.

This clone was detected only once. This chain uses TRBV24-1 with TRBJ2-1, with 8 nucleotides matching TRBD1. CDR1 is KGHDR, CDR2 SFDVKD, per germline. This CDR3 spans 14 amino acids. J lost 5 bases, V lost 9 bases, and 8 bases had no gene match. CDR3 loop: CATGEGTGDNEQFF. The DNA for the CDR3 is TGTGCCACCGGGGAAGGGACAGGTGACAATGAGCAGTTCTTC.

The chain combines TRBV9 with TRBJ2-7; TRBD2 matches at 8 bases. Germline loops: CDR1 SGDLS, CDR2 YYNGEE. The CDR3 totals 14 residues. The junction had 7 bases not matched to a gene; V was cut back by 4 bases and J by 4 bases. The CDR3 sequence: CASSTSGSDYEQYF. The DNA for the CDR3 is TGTGCCAGCAGCACCAGCGGGAGTGATTACGAGCAGTACTTC.

This CDR3 is CASSLQGPQETQYF. In DNA, the CDR3 is TGCGCCAGCAGCTTACAGGGCCCTCAAGAGACCCAGTACTTC. The chain joins TRBV5-1 to TRBJ2-5, with D perhaps matching TRBD1 (6 bases). Trimming pared 2 bases from V and 2 bases from J, leaving 10 bases between. The length of the CDR3 is 14 residues. From germline, CDR1 is SGHRS and CDR2 YFSETQ.

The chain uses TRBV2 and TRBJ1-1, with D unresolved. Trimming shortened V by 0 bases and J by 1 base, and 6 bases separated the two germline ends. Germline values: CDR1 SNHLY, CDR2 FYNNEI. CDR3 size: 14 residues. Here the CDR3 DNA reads TGTGCCAGCAGTGAAGCGGGCAGGAACACTGAAGCTTTCTTT. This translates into CASSEAGRNTEAFF.

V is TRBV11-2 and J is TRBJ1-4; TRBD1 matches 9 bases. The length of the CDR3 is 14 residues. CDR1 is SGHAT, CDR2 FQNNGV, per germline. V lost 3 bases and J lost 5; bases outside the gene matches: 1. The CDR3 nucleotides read TGTGCCAGCAGCTTCGGACAGGGGAATGAAAAACTGTTTTTT. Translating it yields CASSFGQGNEKLFF.

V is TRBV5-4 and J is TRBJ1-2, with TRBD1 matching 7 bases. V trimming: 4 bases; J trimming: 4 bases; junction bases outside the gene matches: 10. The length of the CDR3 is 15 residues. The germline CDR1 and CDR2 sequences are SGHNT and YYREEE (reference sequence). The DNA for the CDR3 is TGTGCCAGCAGCCTTCCGGGACAGCCAACCTATGGCTACACCTTC. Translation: CASSLPGQPTYGYTF.

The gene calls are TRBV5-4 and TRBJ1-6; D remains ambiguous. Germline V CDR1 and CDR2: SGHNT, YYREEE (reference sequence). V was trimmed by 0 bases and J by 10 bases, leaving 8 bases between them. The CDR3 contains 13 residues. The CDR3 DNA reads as TGTGCCAGCAGCTTGGATGGGAGCTCACCCCTCCACTTT. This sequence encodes CASSLDGSSPLHF.

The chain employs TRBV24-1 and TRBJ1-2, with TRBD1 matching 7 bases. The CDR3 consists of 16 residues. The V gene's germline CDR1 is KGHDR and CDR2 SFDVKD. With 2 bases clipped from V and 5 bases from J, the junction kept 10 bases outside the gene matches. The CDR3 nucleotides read TGTGCCACCAGTGATTCGAGAGGGGGCGGAATTTATGGCTACACCTTC. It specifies CATSDSRGGGIYGYTF.

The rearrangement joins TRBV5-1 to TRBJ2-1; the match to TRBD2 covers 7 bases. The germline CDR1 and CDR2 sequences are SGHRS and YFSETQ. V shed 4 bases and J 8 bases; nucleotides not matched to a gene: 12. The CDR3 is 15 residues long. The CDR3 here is CASSPGRLGVDEQFF. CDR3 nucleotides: TGCGCCAGCAGCCCCGGGAGGCTCGGGGTCGATGAGCAGTTCTTC. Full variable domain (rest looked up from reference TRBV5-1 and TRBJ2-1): KAGVTQTPRYLIKTRGQQVTLSCSPISGHRSVSWYQQTPGQGLQFLFEYFSETQRNKGNFPGRFSGRQFSNSRSEMNVSTLELGDSALYLCASSPGRLGVDEQFFGPGTRLTVL.

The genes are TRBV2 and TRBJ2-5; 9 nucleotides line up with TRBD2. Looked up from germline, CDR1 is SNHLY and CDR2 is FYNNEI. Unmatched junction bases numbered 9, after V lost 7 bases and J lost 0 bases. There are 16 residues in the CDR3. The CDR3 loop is CASIPTSGHYQETQYF. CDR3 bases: TGTGCCAGCATCCCGACTAGCGGACACTACCAAGAGACCCAGTACTTC. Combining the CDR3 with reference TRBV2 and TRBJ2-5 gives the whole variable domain EPEVTQTPSHQVTQMGQEVILRCVPISNHLYFYWYRQILGQKVEFLVSFYNNEISEKSEIFDDQFSVERPDGSNFTLKIRSTKLEDSAMYFCASIPTSGHYQETQYFGPGTRLLVL.

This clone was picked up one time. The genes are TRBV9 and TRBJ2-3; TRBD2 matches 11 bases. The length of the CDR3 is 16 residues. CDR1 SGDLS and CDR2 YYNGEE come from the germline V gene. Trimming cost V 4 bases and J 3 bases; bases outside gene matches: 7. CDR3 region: CASSLSSGRATDTQYF. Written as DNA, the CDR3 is TGTGCCAGCAGCCTCAGTAGCGGGAGGGCAACAGATACGCAGTATTTT.

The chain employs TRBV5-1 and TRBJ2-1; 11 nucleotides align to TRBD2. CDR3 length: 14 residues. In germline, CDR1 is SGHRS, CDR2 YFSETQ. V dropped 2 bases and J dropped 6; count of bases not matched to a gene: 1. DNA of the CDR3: TGCGCCAGCAGCTTTACTAGCGGGAGCAATGAGCAGTTCTTC. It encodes CASSFTSGSNEQFF.

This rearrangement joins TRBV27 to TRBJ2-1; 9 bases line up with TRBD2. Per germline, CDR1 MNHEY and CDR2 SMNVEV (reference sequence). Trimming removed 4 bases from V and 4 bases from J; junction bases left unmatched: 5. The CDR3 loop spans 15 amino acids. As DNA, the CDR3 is TGTGCCAGCAGTTGGGTAGCGGGAGCGTACAATGAGCAGTTCTTC. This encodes CASSWVAGAYNEQFF.

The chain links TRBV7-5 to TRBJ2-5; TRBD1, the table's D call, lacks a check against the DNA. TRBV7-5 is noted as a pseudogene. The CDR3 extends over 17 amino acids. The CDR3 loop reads CARSLILGRVGEETQYF. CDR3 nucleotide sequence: TGTGCCAGAAGCTTAATACTGGGCAGGGTCGGAGAAGAGACCCAGTACTTC.

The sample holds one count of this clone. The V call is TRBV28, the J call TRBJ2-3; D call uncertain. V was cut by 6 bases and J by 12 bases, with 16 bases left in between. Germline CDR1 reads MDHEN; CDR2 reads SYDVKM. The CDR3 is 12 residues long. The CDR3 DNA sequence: TGTGCCAGCAGAGACCCGGCAGGTTTCCAGTATTTT. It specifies CASRDPAGFQYF.

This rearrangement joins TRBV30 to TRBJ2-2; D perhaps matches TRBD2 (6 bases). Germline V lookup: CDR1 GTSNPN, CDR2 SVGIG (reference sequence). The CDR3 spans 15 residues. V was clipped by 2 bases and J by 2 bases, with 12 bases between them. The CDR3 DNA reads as TGTGCCTGGAGTTACGGGGGAAAAAACACCGGGGAGCTGTTTTTT. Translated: CAWSYGGKNTGELFF. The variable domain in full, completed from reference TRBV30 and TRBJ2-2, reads SQTIHQWPATLVQPVGSPLSLECTVEGTSNPNLYWYRQAAGRGLQLLFYSVGIGQISSEVPQNLSASRPQDRQFILSSKKLLLSDSGFYLCAWSYGGKNTGELFFGEGSRLTVL.